These 14 T cell receptor beta chains were all obtained from the same sample, sequenced in a study of T cells in Graves' hyperthyroidism and ophthalmopathy. Template material for amplifying TCR beta CDR3 regions consisted of RNA transcripts. A first-round RT-PCR of the TCR CDR3 used the HTBI primer set. Using its own MiXCR run on the multiplex PCR reads, TCRdb lists one record per CDR3 protein. The repertoire consists of 700,000 or so distinct CDR3 sequences, with over 15% occurring once and the leading ten covering approximately 8.4%. Input material: blood. These receptors were collected from a man in his late teens or twenties with Graves' hyperthyroidism.

This clonotype was counted many times. The chain recombines TRBV30 with TRBJ2-1; TRBD2 matches at 9 bases. The CDR3 sequence is 15 residues long. The germline gives CDR1 GTSNPN, CDR2 SVGIG (reference sequence). Germline trimming cut 0 bases from V and 11 bases from J; bases unmatched to any gene: 11. In nucleotides, the CDR3 is TGTGCCTGGAGTGTACGGCTAGCGGGATTTGTTCAGCAGTTCTTC. Amino acids: CAWSVRLAGFVQQFF.

V is TRBV5-1 and J is TRBJ1-2; tentative D call: TRBD1 (5 bases). CDR3 length equals 13 residues. V was pared by 6 bases and J by 2 bases, with 11 bases between. Per germline, CDR1 SGHRS and CDR2 YFSETQ. CDR3 amino acids: CASTLRGNYGYTF. The CDR3 DNA sequence: TGCGCCAGCACCCTCCGGGGGAACTATGGCTACACCTTC.

As concerns this clonotype: A much larger clone differs from this one at a single base, so this may be a read error. The chain is built from TRBV7-2 and TRBJ2-5; 9 bases line up with TRBD2. This CDR3 is 16 amino acids long. Germline CDR1 and CDR2: SGHTA and FQGNSA. Trimming at V came to 8 bases and at J to 5 bases, leaving 15 bases not matched to a gene. This CDR3 reads CASALGTSRGPETQYF. The DNA for the CDR3 is TGTGCCAGCGCCCTAGGGACTAGCAGAGGGCCGGAGACCCAGTACTTC. Using reference TRBV7-2 and TRBJ2-5 for the parts outside the CDR3, the full variable domain is GAGVSQSPSNKVTEKGKDVELRCDPISGHTALYWYRQSLGQGLEFLIYFQGNSAPDKSGLPSDRFSAERTGGSVSTLTIQRTQQEDSAVYLCASALGTSRGPETQYFGPGTRLLVL.

This rearrangement joins TRBV7-8 to TRBJ1-3, with 7 bases identical to TRBD1. The CDR3 sequence is 12 residues long. Trimming cost V 7 bases and J 4 bases; bases outside gene matches: 1. Germline V gene data show CDR1 as SGHVS and CDR2 as FQNEAQ. The CDR3 region is CASIRGGNTIYF. The CDR3 DNA reads TGTGCCAGCATCAGGGGGGGAAACACCATATATTTT.

This clonotype turned up a few times. The chain is built from TRBV12-3 or TRBV12-4 and TRBJ2-7, with unresolved D. The CDR3 is 14 residues long. V was trimmed by 11 bases and J by 2 bases, leaving 19 bases between them. CDR3 bases: TGTGCCGTAGGAAGGTCACCCCTCCCCTACGAGCAGTACTTC. Residues: CAVGRSPLPYEQYF.

This clonotype turned up a few times. The J gene is TRBJ2-1, the V gene TRBV11-1; 7 bases match TRBD2. V trimming: 3 bases; J trimming: 7 bases; junction bases outside the gene matches: 27. The CDR3 length is 21 residues. CDR1 is SGHAT and CDR2 is FQDESV in the germline V gene (reference sequence). The CDR3 nucleotides are TGTGCCAGCAGCTTCCTAGCGGTTCTTTTAAACCGGGAGTGGGTTGTAAATGAGCAGTTCTTC. This gives the protein CASSFLAVLLNREWVVNEQFF. Variable domain in full (rest from reference TRBV11-1 and TRBJ2-1): EAEVAQSPRYKITEKSQAVAFWCDPISGHATLYWYRQILGQGPELLVQFQDESVVDDSQLPKDRFSAERLKGVDSTLKIQPAELGDSAMYLCASSFLAVLLNREWVVNEQFFGPGTRLTVL.

This clonotype was detected only once. The chain links TRBV18 to TRBJ2-1, with 9 nucleotides matching TRBD2. Germline CDR1 KGHSH, CDR2 LQKENI. This CDR3 comprises 16 residues. The V segment lost 3 bases and the J segment 2 bases; nucleotides outside the gene matches: 5. For the CDR3, the DNA is TGTGCCAGCTCACCCGGCGGGAGGGAGCCCTACAATGAGCAGTTCTTC. Its protein product is CASSPGGREPYNEQFF.

The CDR3 sequence: CASSGGQAYYGYTF. The CDR3 DNA follows: TGTGCCAGCAGCGGGGGACAGGCGTACTATGGCTACACCTTC. The J gene is TRBJ1-2, the V gene TRBV7-9, with 8 bases matching TRBD1. V gave up 5 bases and J gave up 3 bases; unmatched junction bases: 5. CDR1 is SEHNR and CDR2 is FQNEAQ in the germline V gene (reference sequence). The CDR3 runs to 14 residues.

This clonotype appeared a few times. The chain recombines TRBV7-8 with TRBJ1-2; no firm D call. The germline CDR1 and CDR2 sequences are SGHVS and FQNEAQ. CDR3 size: 15 residues. V gave up 5 bases and J gave up 3 bases, with 16 bases separating them. The CDR3 region has the DNA TGTGCCAGCAGCCCTGAGTTGGGAACTGACTATGGCTACACCTTC. Translated, it gives CASSPELGTDYGYTF.

The chain uses TRBV28 and TRBJ1-2; TRBD1 matches 7 bases. CDR3 length equals 12 residues. With 6 bases clipped from V and 8 bases from J, the junction kept 6 bases outside the gene matches. Looked up from germline, CDR1 is MDHEN and CDR2 is SYDVKM. The CDR3 DNA sequence: TGTGCCAGCAGGACAGGGCTAGAAGGCTACACCTTC. Encoded protein: CASRTGLEGYTF.

The chain employs TRBV6-2 or TRBV6-3 and TRBJ2-3, with D maybe TRBD1 (6 bases). Germline V gene sequence: CDR1 MNHEY, CDR2 SVGEGT. V was shortened by 6 bases and J by 2 bases, with 12 bases between the two germline ends. The CDR3 loop spans 14 amino acids. The CDR3 sequence is CASRLRDNTDTQYF. In DNA form, the CDR3 reads TGTGCCAGCAGACTGAGGGACAACACAGATACGCAGTATTTT.

This clonotype was recorded at least ten times. The genes are TRBV7-9 and TRBJ2-4, with no clear D. V lost 5 bases and J lost 6, with 14 bases in between. The CDR3 is made up of 14 amino acids. Germline CDR1 is SEHNR and CDR2 is FQNEAQ (reference sequence). The CDR3 DNA reads as TGTGCCAGCAGCGCCCTCGTCGGATCAAACATTCAGTACTTC. Translated: CASSALVGSNIQYF.

In its sample, this clonotype was seen a few times. V gene TRBV20-1 combines with J gene TRBJ2-3, with TRBD2 identical over 9 bases. This CDR3 contains 16 residues. V lost 0 bases to trimming and J lost 4 bases; unmatched junction nucleotides: 8. Germline V gene sequence: CDR1 DFQATT, CDR2 SNEGSKA (reference sequence). The CDR3 protein is CSARDQISGSPDTQYF. CDR3 nucleotide sequence: TGCAGTGCTAGAGATCAGATTAGCGGGAGCCCAGATACGCAGTATTTT.

At least ten counts were recorded for this clonotype. The chain uses TRBV11-2 and TRBJ2-6; unclear D gene. Trimming cost V 0 bases and J 4 bases, with 7 bases left between them. The CDR3 spans 15 residues. CDR1 SGHAT and CDR2 FQNNGV come from the germline V gene. As DNA, the CDR3 is TGTGCCAGCAGCTTAGAAGGAATGGGGGCCAACGTCCTGACTTTC. It codes for CASSLEGMGANVLTF.